The 21 T cell receptor beta chains given below trace back to one sample, sequenced in a study of identical twins. TCRdb processed the 5' RACE reads anew with MiXCR; each CDR3 protein has one entry. The sample comprises approximately 1.8 million distinct CDR3 sequences, about 30% of which are singletons, and around 0.3% rests with the top ten. Sequencing used cord blood. The receptors shown here come from a newborn girl in good health.

This clonotype was found a few times. This chain links TRBV12-3 or TRBV12-4 with TRBJ2-1; TRBD2 is a possible D gene (6 bases). The CDR3 runs to 13 residues. Trimming stripped 3 bases from V and 9 bases from J, with 12 bases between. The CDR3, as DNA: TGTGCCAGCAGTTTTGGGAGGAGCGGTGAGCAGTTCTTC. Encoded protein: CASSFGRSGEQFF.

The V call is TRBV20-1, the J call TRBJ2-7, with 8 bases fitting TRBD1. The V and J ends lost 6 bases and 7 bases, in that order; junction bases with no gene match: 17. This CDR3 is 15 amino acids long. Germline assignment: CDR1 DFQATT and CDR2 SNEGSKA (reference sequence). The CDR3, as DNA: TGCAGTGCCCGGACAGGGTCTACTATAAGGAATGAGCAGTACTTC. Amino acids: CSARTGSTIRNEQYF.

About this clonotype: One base away lies a much larger clone, so this may be a sequencing read error. The V and J genes are TRBV29-1 and TRBJ2-1; TRBD1 matches at 7 bases. The CDR3 is made up of 12 amino acids. J gave up 6 bases and V 4 bases, and 3 bases lay outside the gene matches. Germline lookup yields CDR1 SQVTM and CDR2 ANQGSEA. The CDR3 coding sequence is TGCAGCGTTGGCCCAGGGGGCAATGAGCAGTTCTTC. The encoded protein is CSVGPGGNEQFF.

This clonotype was counted between two and nine times. V is TRBV12-3 or TRBV12-4 and J is TRBJ1-1; the match to TRBD1 covers 9 bases. With 3 bases clipped from V and 1 base from J, the junction kept 6 bases outside the gene matches. The CDR3 is made up of 16 amino acids. CDR3 amino acids: CASSFGDRVKNTEAFF. As DNA, the CDR3 is TGTGCCAGCAGTTTTGGGGACAGGGTGAAGAACACTGAAGCTTTCTTT.

Points on this clonotype: One junction end disagrees with the germline gene, perhaps due to a read error. V usage is TRBV5-5 and J usage is TRBJ2-7; 12 bases agree with TRBD2. Germline V lookup: CDR1 SGHKS, CDR2 YYEKEE (reference sequence). This CDR3 is 15 amino acids long. The CDR3 loop is CASSSGLAGFNEQYF. The CDR3 DNA reads TGCGCCAGCAGCTCAGGACTAGCGGGATTCAATGAGCAGTACTTC.

This rearrangement joins TRBV4-2 to TRBJ2-3; the D is unclear. Per the germline V gene, CDR1 is LGHNA and CDR2 is YNFKEQ. Trimming pared 3 bases from V and 8 bases from J, leaving 18 bases between. The CDR3 consists of 15 residues. CDR3 loop: CASSQGRDLFGTQYF. The CDR3 region has the DNA TGTGCCAGCAGCCAGGGCCGAGACCTCTTTGGTACGCAGTATTTT.

The gene calls are TRBV6-6 and TRBJ2-7; no firm D call. Germline-derived CDR1 and CDR2 are MNHNY and SVGAGI (reference sequence). V dropped 6 bases and J dropped 8 bases, with 23 bases sitting between them. The CDR3 covers 15 residues. The CDR3 DNA reads as TGTGCCAGCAGCCAAGACCTGGGTGTCTCTCCTAAGCAGTACTTC. This codes for CASSQDLGVSPKQYF.

Comments on this clonotype: At one boundary the junction diverges from the germline segment, which might be a read error. The rearrangement links TRBV5-5 to TRBJ1-4; D gene ambiguous. This CDR3 is built from 14 residues. From germline, CDR1 is SGHKS and CDR2 YYEKEE (reference sequence). The CDR3 coding sequence is TGTACCAGCAGCCCCAGCCGGCCAAGGGAAAAACTGTTTTTT. This encodes CTSSPSRPREKLFF.

This clonotype was recorded a few times. The chain joins TRBV9 to TRBJ1-2; D call uncertain. The CDR3 spans 15 residues. Trimming took off 3 bases at V and 4 bases at J, with 16 bases between the two ends. Germline V gene lookup returns CDR1 SGDLS and CDR2 YYNGEE. Here the CDR3 reads CASSDRQPRTYGYTF. In DNA, the CDR3 is TGTGCCAGCAGCGATCGGCAGCCTAGGACCTATGGCTACACCTTC.

The chain joins TRBV29-1 to TRBJ1-5; D unclear. V gave up 2 bases and J gave up 1 base, with 9 bases separating them. This CDR3 region has 14 residues. The V gene's germline CDR1 is SQVTM and CDR2 ANQGSEA. The CDR3 reads CSVEYGSSNQPQHF. The CDR3 region has the DNA TGCAGCGTTGAATACGGGAGCAGCAATCAGCCCCAGCATTTT.

There are a few counts of this clonotype. This chain connects TRBV18 to TRBJ2-7, with TRBD2 identical over 11 bases. Germline CDR1 KGHSH, CDR2 LQKENI. Germline trimming cut 5 bases from V and 5 bases from J; bases unmatched to any gene: 8. The CDR3 contains 15 residues. The DNA of the CDR3 is TGTGCCAGCTCATCACTAGCGGGGGAATCCCACGAGCAGTACTTC. Translation: CASSSLAGESHEQYF. Full variable domain (rest looked up from reference TRBV18 and TRBJ2-7): NAGVMQNPRHLVRRRGQEARLRCSPMKGHSHVYWYRQLPEEGLKFMVYLQKENIIDESGMPKERFSAEFPKEGPSILRIQQVVRGDSAAYFCASSSLAGESHEQYFGPGTRLTVT.

The rearrangement links TRBV9 to TRBJ2-7; 11 positions agree with TRBD2. The germline V gene has CDR1 SGDLS and CDR2 YYNGEE. Trimming removed 2 bases from V and 0 bases from J; junction bases left unmatched: 19. The CDR3 spans 21 residues. For the CDR3, the DNA is TGTGCCAGCAGCGTCCCTCAGGGGGTTATGAGACTAGCGGGAAGCTCCTACGAGCAGTACTTC. It codes for CASSVPQGVMRLAGSSYEQYF.

The J gene is TRBJ2-1, the V gene TRBV20-1, with D tentatively TRBD2 (5 bases). The CDR3 is 14 residues long. Germline CDR1 reads DFQATT; CDR2 reads SNEGSKA (reference sequence). The V end was cut by 5 bases, the J end by 1 base, with 12 bases between. In nucleotides, the CDR3 is TGCAGTGCTTTCCGGTCGGGGTCCTACAATGAGCAGTTCTTC. This gives the protein CSAFRSGSYNEQFF.

This clonotype was seen a handful of times. Just one base apart from a much larger clone, this may be a read error. J is TRBJ2-1 and V is TRBV21-1; the DNA was not used to check the table's D call, TRBD2. The J call is doubtful: the DNA matches TRBJ2-7 better. TRBV21-1 is shown as a pseudogene. CDR3 size: 14 residues. The DNA for the CDR3 is TGTGCCAGCAGCCCTAGCGGGGCCTACAATGAGCAGTACTTC. Its translation: CASSPSGAYNEQYF.

V usage is TRBV20-1 and J usage is TRBJ2-1, with 7 bases matching TRBD2. Per germline, CDR1 DFQATT and CDR2 SNEGSKA (reference sequence). V lost 7 bases and J lost 9; bases outside the gene matches: 9. The CDR3 covers 12 residues. The CDR3 DNA reads as TGCAGTGTCCCACCCCTAGCGGCTGAGCAGTTCTTC. Protein sequence: CSVPPLAAEQFF.

This clonotype was seen more than once but under ten times. The chain links TRBV15 to TRBJ2-1; D is unresolved. Trimming pared 2 bases from V and 0 bases from J, leaving 11 bases between. This CDR3 has 16 amino acids. Per the germline V gene, CDR1 is LNHNV and CDR2 is YYDKDF (reference sequence). The CDR3: CATSRSRPSSYNEQFF. CDR3 nucleotides: TGTGCCACCAGCAGATCCCGACCGAGCTCCTACAATGAGCAGTTCTTC.

The CDR3 here is CSARIPWGGYNEQFF. Written as DNA, the CDR3 is TGCAGTGCCCGAATACCTTGGGGGGGTTACAATGAGCAGTTCTTC. The chain uses TRBV20-1 and TRBJ2-1, with 7 nucleotides matching TRBD2. Trimming cost V 6 bases and J 4 bases; bases outside gene matches: 12. The germline V gene has CDR1 DFQATT and CDR2 SNEGSKA (reference sequence). This CDR3 is built from 15 residues.

Worth noting for this clonotype: Given a much more abundant clone one base away, this may be a read error. The chain is built from TRBV3-1 and TRBJ2-1; 10 bases are a match to TRBD2. The end of the DNA aligns better with TRBJ2-7, so the J call may be wrong. The CDR3 extends over 15 amino acids. Looked up from germline, CDR1 is LGHDT and CDR2 is YNNKEL (reference sequence). DNA of the CDR3: TGTGCCAGCAGCCTAACTAGCGGGGAATACAATGAGCAGTACTTC. This sequence encodes CASSLTSGEYNEQYF.

Only a few counts were recorded for this clonotype. The chain is built from TRBV7-9 and TRBJ2-1; D might be TRBD1 or TRBD2, each matching 5 bases. There are 16 residues in the CDR3. Trimming left V 0 bases short and J 5 bases short, with 14 bases between. Germline CDR1 reads SEHNR; CDR2 reads FQNEAQ (reference sequence). CDR3 DNA: TGTGCCAGCAGCTTAGCGGGAGTTACCAGGGACAATGAGCAGTTCTTC. It encodes CASSLAGVTRDNEQFF.

J is TRBJ1-2 and V is TRBV12-3 or TRBV12-4; D is unclear. This CDR3 has 11 amino acids. Trimming stripped 6 bases from V and 7 bases from J, with 9 bases between. DNA for the CDR3: TGTGCCAGCAGGTCTGGGATTGGCTACACCTTC. It translates to CASRSGIGYTF.

This clonotype was counted only a few times. The genes are TRBV5-1 and TRBJ2-7; TRBD1 is a possible D gene (5 bases). The V gene's germline CDR1 is SGHRS and CDR2 YFSETQ. V shed 2 bases and J shed 5 bases, with 20 bases lying between them. This CDR3 has 16 residues. For the CDR3, the DNA is TGCGCCAGCAGCTTCAAAGGGGCAGGGATCATCGACGAGCAGTACTTC. Its protein is CASSFKGAGIIDEQYF.